Shown below are 25 T cell receptor beta chains from a single sample sequenced in a study of blood T cell repertoires in COVID-19. Some clones are missing from TCRdb's copy, which holds only in-frame ones; the method was immunoSEQ multiplex PCR. The sample lists about 250,000 clones; about 87% were seen once. The sequenced material came from peripheral blood. All receptors come from a woman aged 25-40 years with COVID-19, enrolled during active disease.

This clone appeared a few times. CDR3 sequence reads: CASSSGQAYSGANVLTF. The CDR3 DNA reads as TGTGCCAGCAGTTCGGGACAGGCCTACTCTGGGGCCAACGTCCTGACTTTC. The V and J genes are TRBV9 and TRBJ2-6; 8 bases are a match to TRBD1. The CDR3 has 17 amino acids. The ends lost 5 bases at V and 0 bases at J; junction bases unmatched: 7. CDR1 and CDR2 from the germline V gene are SGDLS and YYNGEE.

This clone was recorded once. This rearrangement joins TRBV4-3 to TRBJ1-3; TRBD1 might be the D (6 bases). Trimming pared 3 bases from V and 7 bases from J, leaving 16 bases between. The V gene's germline CDR1 is LGHNA and CDR2 YSLEER. This CDR3 region has 15 residues. In nucleotides, the CDR3 is TGCGCCAGCAGCCAGGGGCGGGGGGCGCATAACACCATATATTTT. Translated: CASSQGRGAHNTIYF.

This chain joins TRBV25-1 and TRBJ2-7, with D possibly matching TRBD2 (6 bases). The V end was cut by 4 bases, the J end by 0 bases, with 16 bases between. CDR1 MGHDK and CDR2 SYGVNS come from the germline V gene. The CDR3 consists of 16 residues. The CDR3 is CASSGSAGPSSYEQYF. The CDR3 DNA sequence: TGTGCCAGCAGTGGGTCGGCGGGGCCGAGCTCCTACGAGCAGTACTTC.

The gene calls are TRBV7-2 and TRBJ1-1; D is uncertain. This CDR3 has 14 residues. CDR1 and CDR2 (germline): SGHTA, FQGNSA. Trimming took off 1 base at V and 0 bases at J, with 6 bases between the two ends. CDR3 nucleotide sequence: TGTGCCAGCAGCTTAGTGTCTATGAACACTGAAGCTTTCTTT. It yields the protein CASSLVSMNTEAFF.

The V gene is TRBV2, the J gene TRBJ2-7; D perhaps matches TRBD1 (7 bases). The CDR3 length is 13 residues. Germline CDR1 is SNHLY and CDR2 is FYNNEI. Trimming removed 4 bases from V and 12 bases from J, with 19 bases in between. The CDR3 protein is CASSGRGGGWLYF. DNA of the CDR3: TGTGCCAGCAGTGGGCGTGGAGGGGGCTGGCTGTACTTC.

The rearrangement joins TRBV24-1 to TRBJ2-1, with 12 positions matching TRBD1. This CDR3 comprises 16 residues. Germline V gene lookup returns CDR1 KGHDR and CDR2 SFDVKD. J was trimmed by 7 bases and V by 4 bases; bases with no gene match: 7. In nucleotides, the CDR3 is TGTGCCACCAGTGACCGGGGACAGGGGGCTGGTAATGAGCAGTTCTTC. It codes for CATSDRGQGAGNEQFF.

The chain carries TRBV15 and TRBJ1-2; 8 bases match TRBD1. The CDR3 has 15 amino acids. The V gene end was trimmed by 3 bases and the J gene end by 4 bases; junction bases not matched to a gene: 7. The germline gives CDR1 LNHNV, CDR2 YYDKDF (reference sequence). The CDR3 coding sequence is TGTGCCACCAGCAGGCCCCCGGACAGGGCCTATGGCTACACCTTC. Translated, it gives CATSRPPDRAYGYTF.

V usage is TRBV6-2 or TRBV6-3 and J usage is TRBJ1-5; D not certain. Germline CDR1 MNHEY, CDR2 SVGEGT. Trimming took off 0 bases at V and 0 bases at J, with 9 bases between the two ends. CDR3 size: 16 residues. Written as DNA, the CDR3 is TGTGCCAGCAGTTACTCTGGCGGATATAGCAATCAGCCCCAGCATTTT. Its translation is CASSYSGGYSNQPQHF.

This chain links TRBV6-8 with TRBJ1-5; D is unresolved. Germline V gives CDR1 MNHGY, CDR2 SAAAGT. This CDR3 has 21 residues. The V end was cut by 6 bases, the J end by 0 bases, with 30 bases between. CDR3 loop: CASRVTGPLNQEGYSNQPQHF. The DNA for the CDR3 is TGTGCCAGCAGGGTTACTGGGCCCCTAAACCAGGAGGGTTATAGCAATCAGCCCCAGCATTTT.

This rearrangement joins TRBV24-1 to TRBJ2-2; D uncertain. Germline CDR1 is KGHDR and CDR2 is SFDVKD. V was cut by 5 bases and J by 4 bases, with 13 bases left in between. The CDR3 covers 15 residues. The CDR3 coding sequence is TGTGCCACCAGTGCCCGTCAGTCGGGCACCGGGGAGCTGTTTTTT. Protein product: CATSARQSGTGELFF.

Only one count was recorded for this clone. This chain joins TRBV3-1 (or the pseudogene TRBV3-2) and TRBJ1-6, with TRBD1 identical over 8 bases. Germline V lookup: CDR1 LGHDT, CDR2 YNNKEL (reference sequence). V shed 2 bases, J shed 0 bases, and the junction held 0 bases outside the gene matches. This CDR3 is 16 amino acids long. The CDR3 nucleotides read TGTGCCAGCAGCCAAACAGGGGGCTCCTATAATTCACCCCTCCACTTT. The encoded protein is CASSQTGGSYNSPLHF.

This clone has just one count. This chain connects TRBV7-2 to TRBJ2-5, with 8 bases matching TRBD1. The CDR3 is 18 amino acids. CDR1 SGHTA and CDR2 FQGNSA come from the germline V gene. Trimming cost V 6 bases and J 7 bases; bases outside gene matches: 22. CDR3 amino acids: CASRHNPMGGRGLGTQYF. DNA for the CDR3: TGTGCCAGCAGACACAATCCGATGGGGGGCAGGGGGCTGGGGACCCAGTACTTC.

This sequence joins TRBV6-5 and TRBJ1-2, with 8 bases aligning to TRBD1. V was clipped by 6 bases and J by 0 bases; unmatched bases: 6. CDR3 size: 15 residues. The germline V gene encodes CDR1 MNHEY and CDR2 SVGAGI. CDR3 bases: TGTGCCAGCAGGGACAGGGCCGGAGCTAACTATGGCTACACCTTC. This codes for CASRDRAGANYGYTF.

The genes are TRBV24-1 and TRBJ1-3, with TRBD1 matching 7 bases. There are 15 residues in the CDR3. Looked up from germline, CDR1 is KGHDR and CDR2 is SFDVKD. J was trimmed by 2 bases and V by 0 bases; bases with no gene match: 0. The CDR3 nucleotides read TGTGCCACCAGTGATTTGCAGGGGGCTGGAAACACCATATATTTT. As protein: CATSDLQGAGNTIYF.

The chain is built from TRBV2 and TRBJ2-5; TRBD2 agrees at 11 bases. Germline V lookup: CDR1 SNHLY, CDR2 FYNNEI. Trimming cost V 4 bases and J 4 bases; bases outside gene matches: 14. The CDR3 has 18 amino acids. CDR3 protein: CASSAHSIAGGLGETQYF. The DNA of the CDR3 is TGTGCCAGCAGTGCCCACTCCATAGCGGGGGGGCTAGGAGAGACCCAGTACTTC.

The CDR3: CASSPPGTGRIYGYTF. The CDR3 DNA reads as TGTGCCAGCAGCCCCCCCGGGACAGGGAGGATCTATGGCTACACCTTC. The chain has TRBV7-2 and TRBJ1-2, with 9 bases aligning to TRBD1. V lost 5 bases to trimming and J lost 4 bases; unmatched junction nucleotides: 11. The germline gives CDR1 SGHTA, CDR2 FQGNSA. The CDR3 consists of 16 residues.

The genes are TRBV5-1 and TRBJ1-1; D uncertain. The germline V and J ends were trimmed by 4 bases and 3 bases, with 10 bases remaining between them. This CDR3 is built from 13 residues. The V gene's germline CDR1 is SGHRS and CDR2 YFSETQ. The CDR3 region is CASSLPRDTEAFF. The CDR3 DNA sequence: TGCGCCAGCAGCCTACCGAGGGACACTGAAGCTTTCTTT.

The chain links TRBV29-1 to TRBJ1-2, with 7 nucleotides matching TRBD1. This CDR3 region has 8 residues. Germline values: CDR1 SQVTM, CDR2 ANQGSEA. V shed 5 bases, J shed 14 bases, and the junction held 2 bases outside the gene matches. CDR3 nucleotides: TGCAGCGTTACACAGGGGACCTTC. It codes for CSVTQGTF.

In its sample, this clone was seen a few times. The J gene is TRBJ2-3, the V gene TRBV5-5, with 9 bases that match TRBD2. The J segment lost 3 bases and the V segment lost 4 bases, leaving 9 bases of the junction unmatched. The germline CDR1 and CDR2 sequences are SGHKS and YYEKEE (reference sequence). This CDR3 region has 16 residues. The CDR3 is CASSPRAGGTTDTQYF. In nucleotides, the CDR3 is TGTGCCAGCAGCCCACGAGCGGGGGGAACAACAGATACGCAGTATTTT.

The count of this clone is one. The rearrangement joins TRBV18 to TRBJ2-3; 13 positions match TRBD2. Losses at the gene ends were 1 base for V and 3 bases for J; bases not matched to a gene: 4. The CDR3 sequence is 17 residues long. CDR1 and CDR2 (germline): KGHSH, LQKENI. CDR3 in amino acids: CASSPRLAGGATDTQYF. The CDR3 nucleotides read TGTGCCAGCTCACCACGACTAGCGGGAGGAGCGACAGATACGCAGTATTTT.

The rearrangement joins TRBV7-8 to TRBJ2-7, with a tentative D call TRBD2 (6 bases). The germline V gene has CDR1 SGHVS and CDR2 FQNEAQ. This CDR3 is 15 amino acids long. V gave up 0 bases and J gave up 6 bases, with 15 bases separating them. The CDR3 nucleotides read TGTGCCAGCAGCTTAGCGCGGGGAGACCTATCCGAGCAGTACTTC. Amino acids: CASSLARGDLSEQYF.

The chain carries TRBV9 and TRBJ2-1; 9 bases line up with TRBD2. Germline lookup yields CDR1 SGDLS and CDR2 YYNGEE. The V and J ends lost 0 bases and 6 bases, in that order; junction bases with no gene match: 10. This CDR3 has 17 amino acids. For the CDR3, the DNA is TGTGCCAGCAGCGTAGGGCCAGGACTAGCGTGGGGCAATGAGCAGTTCTTC. Amino acid sequence: CASSVGPGLAWGNEQFF.

This chain connects TRBV5-1 to TRBJ2-2, with 16 bases that match TRBD2. The junction had 6 bases not matched to a gene; V was cut back by 4 bases and J by 6 bases. Germline V gene sequence: CDR1 SGHRS, CDR2 YFSETQ. This CDR3 comprises 17 residues. The DNA of the CDR3 is TGCGCCAGCAGCGCGGGACTAGCGGGAGGGAAGGCCGGGGAGCTGTTTTTT. Its translation is CASSAGLAGGKAGELFF.

V usage is TRBV18 and J usage is TRBJ2-7, with a weak D call TRBD1 (6 bases). The V gene's germline CDR1 is KGHSH and CDR2 LQKENI. V was pared by 8 bases and J by 6 bases, with 14 bases between. The CDR3 length is 12 residues. The CDR3 region is CASTQGRSEQYF. The CDR3 nucleotides are TGTGCCAGCACCCAGGGGAGAAGCGAGCAGTACTTC.

The V call is TRBV5-1, the J call TRBJ1-6; TRBD1 matches 10 bases. The germline gives CDR1 SGHRS, CDR2 YFSETQ. The V gene end was trimmed by 2 bases and the J gene end by 9 bases; junction bases not matched to a gene: 11. The CDR3 length is 17 residues. In DNA form, the CDR3 reads TGCGCCAGCAGCTTCTATGGAACGACAGGGGGCGGTTCACCCCTCCACTTT. Protein sequence: CASSFYGTTGGGSPLHF.